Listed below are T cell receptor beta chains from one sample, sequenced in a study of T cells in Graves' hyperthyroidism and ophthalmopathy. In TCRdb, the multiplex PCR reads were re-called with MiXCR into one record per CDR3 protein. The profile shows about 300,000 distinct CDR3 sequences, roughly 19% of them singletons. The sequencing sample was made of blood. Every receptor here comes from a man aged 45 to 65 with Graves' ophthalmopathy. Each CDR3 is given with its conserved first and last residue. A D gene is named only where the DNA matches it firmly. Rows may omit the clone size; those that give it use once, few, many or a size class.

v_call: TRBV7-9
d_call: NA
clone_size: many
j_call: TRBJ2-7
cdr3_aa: CASSFPRGSPYEQYF
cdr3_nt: TGTGCCAGCAGCTTCCCGCGGGGCTCCCCCTACGAGCAGTACTTC

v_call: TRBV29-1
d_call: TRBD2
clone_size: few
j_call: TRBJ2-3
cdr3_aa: CSGVAGDLDTQYF
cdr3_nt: TGCAGCGGCGTAGCGGGAGACTTAGATACGCAGTATTTT

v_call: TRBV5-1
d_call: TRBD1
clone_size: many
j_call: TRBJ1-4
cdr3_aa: CASSLQGVEEKLFF
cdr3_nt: TGCGCCAGCAGCCTACAGGGGGTGGAAGAAAAACTGTTTTTT

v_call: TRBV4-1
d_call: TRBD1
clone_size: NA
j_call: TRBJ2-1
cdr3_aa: CASSLTGQGRYNEQFF
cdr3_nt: TGCGCCAGCAGCCTTACAGGACAGGGAAGATACAATGAGCAGTTCTTC

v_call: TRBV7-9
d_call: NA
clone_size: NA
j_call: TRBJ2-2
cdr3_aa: CASSPGRSPGELFF
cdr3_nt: TGTGCCAGCAGCCCCGGACGGAGCCCCGGGGAGCTGTTTTTT

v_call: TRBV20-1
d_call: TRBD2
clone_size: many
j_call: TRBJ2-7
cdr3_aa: CSALKLTSGSSYEQYF
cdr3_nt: TGCAGTGCTTTGAAACTGACTAGCGGGAGCTCCTACGAGCAGTACTTC

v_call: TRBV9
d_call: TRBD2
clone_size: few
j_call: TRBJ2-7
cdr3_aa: CASSGSGRPVEQYF
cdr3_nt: TGTGCCAGCAGCGGTAGCGGGAGACCGGTCGAGCAGTACTTC

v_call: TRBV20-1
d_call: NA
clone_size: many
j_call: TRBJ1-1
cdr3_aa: CSARDRGHRADTEAFF
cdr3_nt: TGCAGTGCTAGAGATAGGGGTCACAGGGCGGACACTGAAGCTTTCTTT

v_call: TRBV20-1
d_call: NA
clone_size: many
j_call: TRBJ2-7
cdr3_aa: CSARDSIPEQYF
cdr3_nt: TGCAGTGCTAGAGATTCAATTCCCGAGCAGTACTTC

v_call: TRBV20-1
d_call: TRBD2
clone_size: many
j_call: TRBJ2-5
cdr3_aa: CSALRTSGGETQYF
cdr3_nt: TGCAGTGCCTTAAGGACTAGCGGCGGGGAGACCCAGTACTTC

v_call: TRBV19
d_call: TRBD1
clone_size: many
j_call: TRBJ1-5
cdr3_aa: CASSITGGSNQPQHF
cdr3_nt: TGTGCCAGTAGTATAACAGGGGGCAGCAATCAGCCCCAGCATTTT

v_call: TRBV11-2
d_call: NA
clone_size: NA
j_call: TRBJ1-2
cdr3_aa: CASSLTPQRGGYTF
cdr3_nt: TGTGCCAGCAGCTTAACACCCCAAAGGGGTGGCTACACCTTC

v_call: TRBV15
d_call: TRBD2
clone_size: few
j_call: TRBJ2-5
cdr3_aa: CATSRELAGVETQYF
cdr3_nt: TGTGCCACCAGCAGAGAACTAGCGGGAGTAGAGACCCAGTACTTC

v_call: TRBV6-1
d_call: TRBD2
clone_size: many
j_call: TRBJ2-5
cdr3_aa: CASLKGLAGGSGETQYF
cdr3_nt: TGTGCCAGCCTAAAGGGACTAGCGGGAGGGTCAGGGGAGACCCAGTACTTC

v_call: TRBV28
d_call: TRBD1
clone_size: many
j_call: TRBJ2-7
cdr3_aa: CASSGWTGPTYEQYF
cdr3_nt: TGTGCCAGCAGTGGGTGGACAGGCCCTACCTACGAGCAGTACTTC

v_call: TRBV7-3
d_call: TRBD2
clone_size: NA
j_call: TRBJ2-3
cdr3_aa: CASSNGGDPTDTQYF
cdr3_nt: TGTGCCAGCAGCAATGGGGGGGACCCCACAGATACGCAGTATTTT

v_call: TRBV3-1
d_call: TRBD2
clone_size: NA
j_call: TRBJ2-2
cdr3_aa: CASTGPSGRGTGELFF
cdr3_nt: TGTGCCAGCACAGGACCTAGCGGGAGAGGAACCGGGGAGCTGTTTTTT

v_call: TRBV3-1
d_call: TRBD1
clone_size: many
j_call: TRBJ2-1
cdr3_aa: CASSGQGHSYNEQFF
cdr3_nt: TGTGCCAGCAGCGGACAGGGTCACTCCTACAATGAGCAGTTCTTC

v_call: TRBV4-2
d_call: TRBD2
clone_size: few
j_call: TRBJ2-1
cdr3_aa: CASMEREGGEQFF
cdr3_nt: TGTGCCAGCATGGAAAGGGAGGGCGGTGAGCAGTTCTTC

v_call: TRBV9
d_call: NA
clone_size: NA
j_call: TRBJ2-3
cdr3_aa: CASSVYGVLTDTQYF
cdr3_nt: TGTGCCAGCAGCGTATACGGGGTATTGACAGATACGCAGTATTTT

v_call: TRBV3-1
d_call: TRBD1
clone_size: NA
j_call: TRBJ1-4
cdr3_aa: CASSSRRGREKLFF
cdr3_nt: TGTGCCAGCAGTTCCCGAAGGGGGCGTGAAAAACTGTTTTTT

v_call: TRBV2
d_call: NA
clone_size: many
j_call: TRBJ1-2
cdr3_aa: CASSGQPLYGYTF
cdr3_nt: TGTGCCAGCAGTGGACAGCCACTCTATGGCTACACCTTC